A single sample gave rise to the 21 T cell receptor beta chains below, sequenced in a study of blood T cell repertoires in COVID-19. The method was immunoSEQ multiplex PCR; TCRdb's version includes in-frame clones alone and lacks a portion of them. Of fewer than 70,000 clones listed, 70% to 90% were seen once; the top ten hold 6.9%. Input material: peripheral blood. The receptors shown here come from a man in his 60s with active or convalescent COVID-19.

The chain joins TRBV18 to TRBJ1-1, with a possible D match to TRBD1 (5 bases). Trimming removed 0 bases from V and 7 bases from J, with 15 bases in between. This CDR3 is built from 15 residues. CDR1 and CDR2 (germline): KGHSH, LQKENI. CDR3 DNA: TGTGCCAGCTCACCACCCGCTGGGACTGTGTATGAAGCTTTCTTT. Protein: CASSPPAGTVYEAFF. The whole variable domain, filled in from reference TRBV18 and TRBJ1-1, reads NAGVMQNPRHLVRRRGQEARLRCSPMKGHSHVYWYRQLPEEGLKFMVYLQKENIIDESGMPKERFSAEFPKEGPSILRIQQVVRGDSAAYFCASSPPAGTVYEAFFGQGTRLTVV.

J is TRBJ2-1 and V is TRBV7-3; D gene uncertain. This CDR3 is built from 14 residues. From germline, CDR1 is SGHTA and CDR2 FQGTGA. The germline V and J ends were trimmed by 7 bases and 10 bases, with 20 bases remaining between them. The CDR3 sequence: CASNQAALRREQFF. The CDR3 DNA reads TGTGCCAGCAACCAAGCCGCCTTAAGGCGGGAGCAGTTCTTC.

The CDR3 here is CASSLSSTGGSGYTF. CDR3 nucleotide sequence: TGTGCCAGCAGCTTATCCTCCACAGGGGGTAGTGGCTACACCTTC. The rearrangement uses TRBV7-3 and TRBJ1-2; 8 bases align to TRBD1. Germline V gene sequence: CDR1 SGHTA, CDR2 FQGTGA. The CDR3 runs 15 residues. V gave up 2 bases and J gave up 7 bases; unmatched junction bases: 9.

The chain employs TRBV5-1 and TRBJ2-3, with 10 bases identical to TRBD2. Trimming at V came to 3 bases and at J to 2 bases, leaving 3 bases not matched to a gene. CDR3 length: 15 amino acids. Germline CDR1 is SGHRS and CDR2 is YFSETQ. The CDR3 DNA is TGCGCCAGCAGCTCAGCGGGGGGGCTCACAGATACGCAGTATTTT. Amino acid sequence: CASSSAGGLTDTQYF.

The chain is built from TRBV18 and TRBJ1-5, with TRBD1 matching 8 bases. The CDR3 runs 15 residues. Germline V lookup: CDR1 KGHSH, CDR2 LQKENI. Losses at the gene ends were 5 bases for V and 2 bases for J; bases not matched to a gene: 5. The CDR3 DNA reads TGTGCCAGCTCAAAAGGACAGGGAGGCAATCAGCCCCAGCATTTT. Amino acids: CASSKGQGGNQPQHF.

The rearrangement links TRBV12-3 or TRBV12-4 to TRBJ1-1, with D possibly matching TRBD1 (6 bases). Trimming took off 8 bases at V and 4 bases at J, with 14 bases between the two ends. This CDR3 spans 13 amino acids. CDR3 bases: TGTGCCAGCGCTCGGGAGGGGGGCACTGAAGCTTTCTTT. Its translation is CASAREGGTEAFF.

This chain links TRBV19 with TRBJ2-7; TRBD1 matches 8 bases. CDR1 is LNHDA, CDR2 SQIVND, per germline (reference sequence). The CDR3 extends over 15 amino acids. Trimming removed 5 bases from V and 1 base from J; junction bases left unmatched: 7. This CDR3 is CASSSSGTGSYEQYF. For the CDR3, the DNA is TGTGCCAGTAGTTCCTCCGGGACAGGTTCCTACGAGCAGTACTTC.

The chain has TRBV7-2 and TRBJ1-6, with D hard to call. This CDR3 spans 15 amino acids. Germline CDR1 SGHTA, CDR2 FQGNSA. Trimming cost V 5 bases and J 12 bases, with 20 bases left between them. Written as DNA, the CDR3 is TGTGCCAGCAGCGGTCAAGCGATAATTTTGGGACCCCTCCACTTT. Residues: CASSGQAIILGPLHF.

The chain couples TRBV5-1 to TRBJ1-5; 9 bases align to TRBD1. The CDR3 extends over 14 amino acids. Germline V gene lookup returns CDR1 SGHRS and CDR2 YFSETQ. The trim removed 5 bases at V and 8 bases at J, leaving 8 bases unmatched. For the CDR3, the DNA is TGCGCCAGCAGATACAGGGGGCGGGAGAAGCCCCAGCATTTT. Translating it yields CASRYRGREKPQHF.

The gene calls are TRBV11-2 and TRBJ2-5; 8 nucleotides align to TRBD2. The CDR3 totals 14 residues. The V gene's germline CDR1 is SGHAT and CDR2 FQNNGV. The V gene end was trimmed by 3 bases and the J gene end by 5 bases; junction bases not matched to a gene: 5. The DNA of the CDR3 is TGTGCCAGCAGCTTTCTAGGGACTAGGGAGACCCAGTACTTC. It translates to CASSFLGTRETQYF.

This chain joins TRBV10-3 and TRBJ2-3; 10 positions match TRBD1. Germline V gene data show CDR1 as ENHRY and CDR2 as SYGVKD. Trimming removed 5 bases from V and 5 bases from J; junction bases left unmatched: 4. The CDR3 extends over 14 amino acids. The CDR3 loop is CAISRGQGVDTQYF. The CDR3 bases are TGTGCCATCAGTCGAGGACAGGGGGTAGATACGCAGTATTTT.

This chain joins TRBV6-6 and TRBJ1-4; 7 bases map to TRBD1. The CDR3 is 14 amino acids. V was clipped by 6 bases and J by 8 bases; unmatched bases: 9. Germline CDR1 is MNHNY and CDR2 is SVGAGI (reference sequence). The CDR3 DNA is TGTGCCAGCAGCTTACAGGGGTGGGGAGAAAAACTGTTTTTT. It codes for CASSLQGWGEKLFF.

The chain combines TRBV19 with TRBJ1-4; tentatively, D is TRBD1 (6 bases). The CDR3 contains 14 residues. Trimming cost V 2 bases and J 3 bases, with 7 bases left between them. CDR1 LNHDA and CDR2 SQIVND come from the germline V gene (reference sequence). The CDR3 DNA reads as TGTGCCAGTAGTATATCAGGGGCTAATGAAAAACTGTTTTTT. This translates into CASSISGANEKLFF.

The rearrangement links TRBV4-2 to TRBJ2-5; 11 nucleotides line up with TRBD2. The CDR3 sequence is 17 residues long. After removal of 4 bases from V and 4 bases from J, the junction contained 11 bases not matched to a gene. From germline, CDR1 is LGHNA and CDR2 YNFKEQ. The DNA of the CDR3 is TGTGCCAGCAGCCCGTACCTAGCGGGAGGTTCTTTAGAGACCCAGTACTTC. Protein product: CASSPYLAGGSLETQYF.

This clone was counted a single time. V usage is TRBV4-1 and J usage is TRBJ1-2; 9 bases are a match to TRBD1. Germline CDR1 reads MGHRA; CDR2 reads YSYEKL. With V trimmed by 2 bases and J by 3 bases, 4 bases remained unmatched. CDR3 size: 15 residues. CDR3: CASSQPQGADYGYTF. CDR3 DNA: TGCGCCAGCAGCCAACCACAGGGGGCGGACTATGGCTACACCTTC.

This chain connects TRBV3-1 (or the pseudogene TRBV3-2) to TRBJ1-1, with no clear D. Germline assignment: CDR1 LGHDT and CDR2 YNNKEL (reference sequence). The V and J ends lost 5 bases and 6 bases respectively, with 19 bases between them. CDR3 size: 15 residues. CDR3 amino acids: CASSGPGTRTAEAFF. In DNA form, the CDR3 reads TGTGCCAGCAGCGGTCCAGGTACGAGAACCGCTGAAGCTTTCTTT.

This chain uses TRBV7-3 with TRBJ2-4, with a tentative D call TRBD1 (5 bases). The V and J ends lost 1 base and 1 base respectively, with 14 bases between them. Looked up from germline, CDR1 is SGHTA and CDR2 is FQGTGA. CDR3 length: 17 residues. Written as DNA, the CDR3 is TGTGCCAGCAGCTTAAAATGGGGCAGGGCCGCCAAAAACATTCAGTACTTC. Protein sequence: CASSLKWGRAAKNIQYF.

The CDR3 protein is CASSISEDYEQYF. CDR3 bases: TGTGCCAGTAGTATTTCGGAGGACTACGAGCAGTACTTC. The chain couples TRBV19 to TRBJ2-7; possible D gene TRBD2, 5 bases. This CDR3 has 13 residues. The V gene lost 3 bases and the J gene lost 3 bases, with 9 bases spanning the gap. The germline V gene encodes CDR1 LNHDA and CDR2 SQIVND (reference sequence).

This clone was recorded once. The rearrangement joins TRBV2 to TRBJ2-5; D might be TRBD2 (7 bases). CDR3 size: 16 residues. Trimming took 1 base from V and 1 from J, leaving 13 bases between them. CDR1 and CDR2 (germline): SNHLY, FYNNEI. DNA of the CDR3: TGTGCCAGCAGTGAAGGAGGGAGGGGGGGCCAAGAGACCCAGTACTTC. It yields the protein CASSEGGRGGQETQYF.

CDR3 in DNA: TGTGCCAGCAGAGTACAGGGAGGGGCAGATACGCAGTATTTT. This sequence encodes CASRVQGGADTQYF. The chain uses TRBV6-5 and TRBJ2-3; D is perhaps TRBD2 (7 bases). V gave up 6 bases and J gave up 4 bases, with 14 bases separating them. Germline CDR1 and CDR2: MNHEY and SVGAGI. The CDR3 extends over 14 amino acids.

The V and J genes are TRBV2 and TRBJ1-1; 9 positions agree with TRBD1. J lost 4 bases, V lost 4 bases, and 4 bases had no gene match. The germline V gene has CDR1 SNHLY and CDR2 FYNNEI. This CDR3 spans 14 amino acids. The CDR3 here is CASSAQGARTEAFF. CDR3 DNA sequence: TGTGCCAGCAGTGCACAGGGGGCGCGCACTGAAGCTTTCTTT.